Described below is a single T cell receptor (beta chain) sequence and its context. The data belong to a study of blood T cell repertoires in COVID-19. The protocol was immunoSEQ multiplex PCR, while the TCRdb copy is restricted to in-frame clones and leaves out a portion. In the table there are about 130,000 clones, roughly nine tenths of which are singletons. Germline CDR1 reads KGHDR; CDR2 reads SFDVKD. The CDR3 extends over 14 amino acids. The V and J ends lost 9 bases and 0 bases, in that order; junction bases with no gene match: 6. Material: peripheral blood. This TCR was recovered from a woman aged 70-85 years with COVID-19, enrolled during active disease. The genes are TRBV24-1 and TRBJ2-7; 8 bases are a match to TRBD1. Here the CDR3 reads CATPLGQVSYEQYF. For the CDR3, the DNA is TGTGCCACCCCTTTGGGACAGGTCTCCTACGAGCAGTACTTC.